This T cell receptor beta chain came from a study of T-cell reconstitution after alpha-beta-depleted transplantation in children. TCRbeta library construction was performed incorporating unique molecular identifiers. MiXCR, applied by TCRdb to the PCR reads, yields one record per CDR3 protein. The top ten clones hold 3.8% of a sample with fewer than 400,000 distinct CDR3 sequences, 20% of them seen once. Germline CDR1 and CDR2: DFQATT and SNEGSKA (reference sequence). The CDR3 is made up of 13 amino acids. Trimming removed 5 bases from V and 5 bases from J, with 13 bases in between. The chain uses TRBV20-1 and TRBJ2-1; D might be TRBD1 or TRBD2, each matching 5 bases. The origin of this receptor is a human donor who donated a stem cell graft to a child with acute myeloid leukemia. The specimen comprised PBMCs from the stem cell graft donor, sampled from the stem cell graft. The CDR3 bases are TGCAGTGCTTCCCCGGGACCCGACAATGAGCAGTTCTTC. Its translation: CSASPGPDNEQFF.